This is a list of T cell receptor beta chains from one sample in a study of blood T cell repertoires in COVID-19. Data came from immunoSEQ multiplex PCR; TCRdb stores just in-frame clones and leaves some out. The table has under 250,000 clones, under 85% seen once. Material: peripheral blood. Source of these receptors: a man aged 30 to 45 who had recovered from COVID-19. CDR3s include the opening cysteine and the closing phenylalanine or tryptophan. Fields, in order: CDR3 length, D gene, V gene, clone size, J gene, CDR3 protein, CDR3 DNA. D genes are given only for firm matches. Rows give clone size only sometimes, using once, few, many, or a class for an expanded clone.

len: 18
d_gene: NA
v_gene: TRBV7-6
abundance: NA
j_gene: TRBJ2-3
CDR3aa: CASSLVPAGRTLTDTQYF
CDR3nt: TGTGCCAGCAGCTTAGTCCCGGCGGGGAGGACCCTCACAGATACGCAGTATTTT

len: 16
d_gene: TRBD2
v_gene: TRBV29-1
abundance: NA
j_gene: TRBJ2-6
CDR3aa: CSVESRGGSGANVLTF
CDR3nt: TGCAGCGTTGAATCGCGGGGGGGCTCTGGGGCCAACGTCCTGACTTTC

len: 11
d_gene: NA
v_gene: TRBV19
abundance: NA
j_gene: TRBJ2-3
CDR3aa: CASSFTDTQYF
CDR3nt: TGTGCCAGTAGCTTCACAGATACGCAGTATTTT

len: 14
d_gene: NA
v_gene: TRBV19
abundance: NA
j_gene: TRBJ1-6
CDR3aa: CASGQQLLNSPLHF
CDR3nt: TGTGCCAGTGGACAACAGCTTCTCAATTCACCCCTCCACTTT

len: 14
d_gene: NA
v_gene: TRBV7-6
abundance: NA
j_gene: TRBJ2-2
CDR3aa: CASSSRSGIGELFF
CDR3nt: TGTGCCAGCAGCTCTAGATCGGGGATCGGGGAGCTGTTTTTT

len: 13
d_gene: NA
v_gene: TRBV28
abundance: few
j_gene: TRBJ1-2
CDR3aa: CASTTQLRDGYTF
CDR3nt: TGTGCCAGCACCACACAACTCAGGGATGGCTACACCTTC

len: 12
d_gene: TRBD2
v_gene: TRBV10-1
abundance: NA
j_gene: TRBJ2-3
CDR3aa: CASGLAGGTQYF
CDR3nt: TGCGCCAGCGGACTAGCGGGGGGAACGCAGTATTTT

len: 17
d_gene: NA
v_gene: TRBV18
abundance: NA
j_gene: TRBJ2-1
CDR3aa: CASSPGSQSGQYNEQFF
CDR3nt: TGTGCCAGCTCACCAGGATCCCAGAGTGGGCAGTACAATGAGCAGTTCTTC

len: 14
d_gene: TRBD2
v_gene: TRBV7-2
abundance: NA
j_gene: TRBJ2-1
CDR3aa: CASSPNSRGVEQFF
CDR3nt: TGTGCCAGCAGCCCGAACTCTCGGGGGGTAGAGCAGTTCTTC

len: 15
d_gene: TRBD1
v_gene: TRBV19
abundance: many
j_gene: TRBJ2-3
CDR3aa: CASSNRQGASDTQYF
CDR3nt: TGTGCCAGTAGTAATCGACAGGGGGCTTCAGATACGCAGTATTTT

len: 16
d_gene: NA
v_gene: TRBV4-1
abundance: NA
j_gene: TRBJ1-2
CDR3aa: CASSQVGTKANYGYTF
CDR3nt: TGCGCCAGCAGCCAAGTAGGGACAAAAGCTAACTATGGCTACACCTTC

len: 13
d_gene: TRBD1
v_gene: TRBV6-5
abundance: NA
j_gene: TRBJ1-2
CDR3aa: CASSTRTGYGYTF
CDR3nt: TGTGCCAGCAGTACGAGGACAGGCTATGGCTACACCTTC

len: 14
d_gene: NA
v_gene: TRBV6-1
abundance: NA
j_gene: TRBJ2-3
CDR3aa: CASSEQGWADTQYF
CDR3nt: TGTGCCAGCAGTGAACAGGGGTGGGCAGATACGCAGTATTTT

len: 15
d_gene: TRBD1
v_gene: TRBV7-8
abundance: NA
j_gene: TRBJ2-2
CDR3aa: CASSLGQGAAGELFF
CDR3nt: TGTGCCAGCAGCTTAGGTCAGGGGGCCGCCGGGGAGCTGTTTTTT

len: 15
d_gene: NA
v_gene: TRBV11-2
abundance: NA
j_gene: TRBJ1-6
CDR3aa: CASSFDSSYNSPLHF
CDR3nt: TGTGCCAGCAGCTTTGACAGCTCCTATAATTCACCCCTCCACTTT

len: 11
d_gene: NA
v_gene: TRBV6-5
abundance: few
j_gene: TRBJ1-1
CDR3aa: CASSKTGHAFF
CDR3nt: TGTGCCAGCAGTAAAACAGGGCATGCTTTCTTT

len: 16
d_gene: NA
v_gene: TRBV19
abundance: NA
j_gene: TRBJ1-2
CDR3aa: CASSIEPVDSFDGYTF
CDR3nt: TGTGCCAGTAGTATAGAGCCGGTGGACAGCTTTGATGGCTACACCTTC

len: 14
d_gene: NA
v_gene: TRBV7-9
abundance: NA
j_gene: TRBJ2-3
CDR3aa: CASSLGTAGDTQYF
CDR3nt: TGTGCCAGCAGCTTAGGGACAGCCGGAGATACGCAGTATTTT

len: 13
d_gene: NA
v_gene: TRBV7-2
abundance: NA
j_gene: TRBJ1-2
CDR3aa: CASSLVLNYGYTF
CDR3nt: TGTGCCAGCAGCTTAGTACTAAACTATGGCTACACCTTC

len: 15
d_gene: TRBD1
v_gene: TRBV6-1
abundance: NA
j_gene: TRBJ1-3
CDR3aa: CASSEAGTGANTIYF
CDR3nt: TGTGCCAGCAGTGAAGCCGGGACAGGGGCAAATACCATATATTTT

len: 16
d_gene: TRBD1
v_gene: TRBV2
abundance: NA
j_gene: TRBJ2-2
CDR3aa: CASRVRDRVYPGELFF
CDR3nt: TGTGCCAGCAGAGTCCGGGACAGGGTTTACCCCGGGGAGCTGTTTTTT

len: 15
d_gene: TRBD1
v_gene: TRBV5-4
abundance: NA
j_gene: TRBJ1-2
CDR3aa: CASSLNRGINYGYTF
CDR3nt: TGTGCCAGCAGCCTCAACAGGGGGATTAACTATGGCTACACCTTC

len: 15
d_gene: NA
v_gene: TRBV7-2
abundance: NA
j_gene: TRBJ2-1
CDR3aa: CASSLGGTAEYEQFF
CDR3nt: TGTGCCAGCAGCTTAGGGGGAACAGCGGAGTATGAGCAGTTCTTC

len: 16
d_gene: TRBD1
v_gene: TRBV7-3
abundance: NA
j_gene: TRBJ1-2
CDR3aa: CASSPQPGQPSYGYTF
CDR3nt: TGTGCCAGCAGCCCCCAACCGGGACAGCCATCCTATGGCTACACCTTC

len: 14
d_gene: NA
v_gene: TRBV10-1
abundance: NA
j_gene: TRBJ2-3
CDR3aa: CASSEGSLGGTQYF
CDR3nt: TGCGCCAGCAGTGAAGGCAGCCTTGGGGGGACGCAGTATTTT

len: 15
d_gene: TRBD2
v_gene: TRBV4-1
abundance: NA
j_gene: TRBJ2-2
CDR3aa: CASSRGLAGTGELFF
CDR3nt: TGCGCCAGCAGCCGGGGACTAGCGGGGACCGGGGAGCTGTTTTTT

len: 15
d_gene: TRBD1
v_gene: TRBV5-5
abundance: many
j_gene: TRBJ1-2
CDR3aa: CASSVSGQGGIGYTF
CDR3nt: TGTGCCAGCAGCGTGTCGGGACAGGGAGGAATCGGCTACACCTTC

len: 11
d_gene: NA
v_gene: TRBV11-2
abundance: NA
j_gene: TRBJ1-1
CDR3aa: CASSRFYEAFF
CDR3nt: TGTGCCAGCAGCCGTTTTTATGAAGCTTTCTTT